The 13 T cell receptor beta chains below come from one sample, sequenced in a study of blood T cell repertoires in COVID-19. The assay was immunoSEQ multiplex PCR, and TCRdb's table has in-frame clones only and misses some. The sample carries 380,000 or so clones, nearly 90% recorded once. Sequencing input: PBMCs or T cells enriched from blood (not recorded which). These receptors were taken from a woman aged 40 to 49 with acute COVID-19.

CDR3 nucleotide sequence: TGTGCCAGCAGCTTATTCATAGGTAGCGGGGGGGGCAGCACAGATACGCAGTATTTT. Amino acids: CASSLFIGSGGGSTDTQYF. The rearrangement links TRBV11-2 to TRBJ2-3; 11 bases match TRBD2. The V segment lost 2 bases and the J segment 0 bases; nucleotides outside the gene matches: 10. Germline V gene lookup returns CDR1 SGHAT and CDR2 FQNNGV. The CDR3 has 19 amino acids.

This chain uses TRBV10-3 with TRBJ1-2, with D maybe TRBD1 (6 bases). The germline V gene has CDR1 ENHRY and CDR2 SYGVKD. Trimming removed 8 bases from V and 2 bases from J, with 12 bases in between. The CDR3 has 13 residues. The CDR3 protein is CAIQQGSNYGYTF. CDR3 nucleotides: TGTGCCATCCAACAGGGATCAAACTATGGCTACACCTTC.

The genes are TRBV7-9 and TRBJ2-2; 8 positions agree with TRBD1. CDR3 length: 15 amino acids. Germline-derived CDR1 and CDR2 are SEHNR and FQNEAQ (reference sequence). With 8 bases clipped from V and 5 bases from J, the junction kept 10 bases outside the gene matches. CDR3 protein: CASHQGAVVTGELFF. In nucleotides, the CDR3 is TGTGCCAGCCATCAGGGGGCGGTAGTAACCGGGGAGCTGTTTTTT.

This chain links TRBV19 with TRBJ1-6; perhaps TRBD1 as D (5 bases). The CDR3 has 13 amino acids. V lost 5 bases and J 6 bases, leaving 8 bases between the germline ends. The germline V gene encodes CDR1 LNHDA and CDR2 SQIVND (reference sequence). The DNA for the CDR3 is TGTGCCAGTAGTCCGGGACTTAATTCACCCCTCCACTTT. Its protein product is CASSPGLNSPLHF.

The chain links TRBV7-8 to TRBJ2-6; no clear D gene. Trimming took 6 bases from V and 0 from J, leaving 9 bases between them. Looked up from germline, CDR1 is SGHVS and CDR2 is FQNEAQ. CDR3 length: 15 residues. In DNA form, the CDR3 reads TGTGCCAGCAGACCACAAAGCTCTGGGGCCAACGTCCTGACTTTC. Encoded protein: CASRPQSSGANVLTF. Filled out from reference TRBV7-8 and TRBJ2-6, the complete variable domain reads GAGVSQSPRYKVAKRGQDVALRCDPISGHVSLFWYQQALGQGPEFLTYFQNEAQLDKSGLPSDRFFAERPEGSVSTLKIQRTQQEDSAVYLCASRPQSSGANVLTFGAGSRLTVL.

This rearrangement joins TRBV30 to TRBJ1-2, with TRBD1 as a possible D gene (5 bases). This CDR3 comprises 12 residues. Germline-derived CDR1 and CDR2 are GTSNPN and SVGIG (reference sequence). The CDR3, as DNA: TGTGCTTCGGCGCAGGGCAACTATGGCTACACCTTC. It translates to CASAQGNYGYTF. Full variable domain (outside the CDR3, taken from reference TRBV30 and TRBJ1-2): SQTIHQWPATLVQPVGSPLSLECTVEGTSNPNLYWYRQAAGRGLQLLFYSVGIGQISSEVPQNLSASRPQDRQFILSSKKLLLSDSGFYLCASAQGNYGYTFGSGTRLTVV.

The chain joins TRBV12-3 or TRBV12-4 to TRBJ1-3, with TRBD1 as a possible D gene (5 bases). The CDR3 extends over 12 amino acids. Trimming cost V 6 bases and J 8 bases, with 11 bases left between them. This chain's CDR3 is CASSFGGDTIYF. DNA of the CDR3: TGTGCCAGCAGCTTCGGAGGGGACACCATATATTTT.

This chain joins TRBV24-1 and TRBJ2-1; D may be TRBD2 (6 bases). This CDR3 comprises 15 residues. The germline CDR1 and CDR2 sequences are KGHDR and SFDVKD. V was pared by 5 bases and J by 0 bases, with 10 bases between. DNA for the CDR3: TGTGCCACCAGTGGGGGGGATAGCTCCTACAATGAGCAGTTCTTC. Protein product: CATSGGDSSYNEQFF.

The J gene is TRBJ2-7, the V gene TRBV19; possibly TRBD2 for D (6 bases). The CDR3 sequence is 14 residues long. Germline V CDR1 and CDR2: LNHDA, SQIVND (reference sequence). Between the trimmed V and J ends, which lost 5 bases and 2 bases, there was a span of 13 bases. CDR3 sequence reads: CASSPRDSTYEQYF. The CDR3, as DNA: TGTGCCAGTAGTCCCCGGGACTCCACCTACGAGCAGTACTTC. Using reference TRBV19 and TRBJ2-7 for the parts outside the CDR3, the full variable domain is DGGITQSPKYLFRKEGQNVTLSCEQNLNHDAMYWYRQDPGQGLRLIYYSQIVNDFQKGDIAEGYSVSREKKESFPLTVTSAQKNPTAFYLCASSPRDSTYEQYFGPGTRLTVT.

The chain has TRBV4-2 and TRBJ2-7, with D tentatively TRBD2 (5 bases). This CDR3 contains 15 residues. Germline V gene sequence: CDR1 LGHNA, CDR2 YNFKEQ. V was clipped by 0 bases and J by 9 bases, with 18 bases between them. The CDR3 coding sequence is TGTGCCAGCAGCCAAGATTTGGAGTTTCGCGGGCGGCAGTACTTC. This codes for CASSQDLEFRGRQYF.

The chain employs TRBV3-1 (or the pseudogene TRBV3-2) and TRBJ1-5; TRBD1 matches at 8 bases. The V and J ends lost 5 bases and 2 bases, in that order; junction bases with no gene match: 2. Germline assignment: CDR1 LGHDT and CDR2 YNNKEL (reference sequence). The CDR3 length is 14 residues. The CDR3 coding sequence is TGTGCCAGCAGCGAACAGGGGGGCAATCAGCCCCAGCATTTT. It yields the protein CASSEQGGNQPQHF.

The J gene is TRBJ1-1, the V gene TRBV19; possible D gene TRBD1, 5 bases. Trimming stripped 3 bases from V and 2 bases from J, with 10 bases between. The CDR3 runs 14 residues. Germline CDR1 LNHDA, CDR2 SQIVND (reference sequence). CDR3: CASSIDSENTEAFF. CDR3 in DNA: TGTGCCAGTAGTATCGACAGCGAAAACACTGAAGCTTTCTTT. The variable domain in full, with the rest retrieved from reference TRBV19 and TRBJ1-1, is DGGITQSPKYLFRKEGQNVTLSCEQNLNHDAMYWYRQDPGQGLRLIYYSQIVNDFQKGDIAEGYSVSREKKESFPLTVTSAQKNPTAFYLCASSIDSENTEAFFGQGTRLTVV.

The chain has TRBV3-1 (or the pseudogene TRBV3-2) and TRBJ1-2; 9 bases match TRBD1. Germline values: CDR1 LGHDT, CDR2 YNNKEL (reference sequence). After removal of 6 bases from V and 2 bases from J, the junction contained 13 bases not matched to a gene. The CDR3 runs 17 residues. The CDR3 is CASRPDVGQGKNYGYTF. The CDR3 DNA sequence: TGTGCCAGCAGACCAGACGTCGGACAGGGGAAAAACTATGGCTACACCTTC.